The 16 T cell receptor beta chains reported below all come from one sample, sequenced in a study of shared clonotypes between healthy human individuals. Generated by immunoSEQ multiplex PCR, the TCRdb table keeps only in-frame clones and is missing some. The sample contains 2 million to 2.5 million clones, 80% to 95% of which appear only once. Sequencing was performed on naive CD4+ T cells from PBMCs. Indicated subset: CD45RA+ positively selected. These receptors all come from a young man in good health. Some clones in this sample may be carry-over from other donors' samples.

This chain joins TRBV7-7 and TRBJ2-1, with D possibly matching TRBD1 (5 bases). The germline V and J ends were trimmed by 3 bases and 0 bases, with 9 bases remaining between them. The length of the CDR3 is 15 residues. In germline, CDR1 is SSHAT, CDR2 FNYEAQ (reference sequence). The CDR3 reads CASSFGASSYNEQFF. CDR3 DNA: TGTGCCAGCAGCTTTGGGGCCAGCTCCTACAATGAGCAGTTCTTC.

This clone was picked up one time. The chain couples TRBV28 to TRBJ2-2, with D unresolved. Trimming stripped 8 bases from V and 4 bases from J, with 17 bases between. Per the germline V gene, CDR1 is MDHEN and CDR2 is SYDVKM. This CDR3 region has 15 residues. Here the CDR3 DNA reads TGTGCCAGCGGGCTAGACTCTCTCTTCACCGGGGAGCTGTTTTTT. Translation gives CASGLDSLFTGELFF.

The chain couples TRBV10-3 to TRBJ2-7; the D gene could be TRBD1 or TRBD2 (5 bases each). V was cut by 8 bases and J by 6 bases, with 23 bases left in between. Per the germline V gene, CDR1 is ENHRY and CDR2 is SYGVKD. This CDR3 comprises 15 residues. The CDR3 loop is CAIAGQITGAGEQYF. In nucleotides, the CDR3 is TGTGCCATCGCGGGCCAAATCACAGGCGCGGGCGAGCAGTACTTC.

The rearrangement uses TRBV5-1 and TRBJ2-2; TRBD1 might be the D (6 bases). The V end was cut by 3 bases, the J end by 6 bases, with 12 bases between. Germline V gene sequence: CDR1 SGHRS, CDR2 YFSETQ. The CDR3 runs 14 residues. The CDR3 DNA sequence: TGCGCCAGCAGCTGGGGCGACAGGCCCGGGGAGCTGTTTTTT. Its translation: CASSWGDRPGELFF.

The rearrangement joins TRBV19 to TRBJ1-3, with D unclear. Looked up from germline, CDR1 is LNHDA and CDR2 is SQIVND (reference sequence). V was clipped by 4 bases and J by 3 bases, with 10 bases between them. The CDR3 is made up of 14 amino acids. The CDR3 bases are TGTGCCAGTAGTAGGTCGGCAGTTGGAAACACCATATATTTT. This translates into CASSRSAVGNTIYF. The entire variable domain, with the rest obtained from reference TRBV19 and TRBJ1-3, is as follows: DGGITQSPKYLFRKEGQNVTLSCEQNLNHDAMYWYRQDPGQGLRLIYYSQIVNDFQKGDIAEGYSVSREKKESFPLTVTSAQKNPTAFYLCASSRSAVGNTIYFGEGSWLTVV.

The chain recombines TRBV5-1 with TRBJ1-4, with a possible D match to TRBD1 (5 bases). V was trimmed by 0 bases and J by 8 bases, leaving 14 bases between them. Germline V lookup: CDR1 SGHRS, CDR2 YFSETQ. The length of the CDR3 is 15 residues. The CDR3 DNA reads TGCGCCAGCAGCTTGGAGCCCCAGGGATGGGAAAAACTGTTTTTT. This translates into CASSLEPQGWEKLFF.

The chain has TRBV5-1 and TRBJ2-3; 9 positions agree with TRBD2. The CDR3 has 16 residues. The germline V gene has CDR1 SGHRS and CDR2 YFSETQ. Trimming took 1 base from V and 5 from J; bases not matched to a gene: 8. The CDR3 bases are TGCGCCAGCAGCTTGTTTGCGGGAGGGCAGGGAGATACGCAGTATTTT. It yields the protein CASSLFAGGQGDTQYF.

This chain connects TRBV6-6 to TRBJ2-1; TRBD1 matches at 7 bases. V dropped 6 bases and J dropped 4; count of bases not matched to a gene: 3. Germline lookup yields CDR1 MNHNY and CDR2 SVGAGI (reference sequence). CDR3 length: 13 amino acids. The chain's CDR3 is CASSPGQYNEQFF. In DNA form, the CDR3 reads TGTGCCAGCAGCCCGGGACAGTACAATGAGCAGTTCTTC.

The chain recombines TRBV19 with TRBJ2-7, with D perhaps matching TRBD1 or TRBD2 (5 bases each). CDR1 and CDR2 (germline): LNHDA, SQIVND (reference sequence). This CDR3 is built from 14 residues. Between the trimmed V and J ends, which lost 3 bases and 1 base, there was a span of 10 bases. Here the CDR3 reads CASSIPGPSYEQYF. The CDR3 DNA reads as TGTGCCAGTAGTATCCCGGGACCTTCCTACGAGCAGTACTTC.

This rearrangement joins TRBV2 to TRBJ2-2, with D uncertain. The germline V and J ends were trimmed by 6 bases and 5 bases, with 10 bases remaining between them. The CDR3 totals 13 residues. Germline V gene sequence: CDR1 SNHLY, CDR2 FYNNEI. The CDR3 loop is CASRGQWTGELFF. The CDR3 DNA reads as TGTGCCAGCAGGGGTCAGTGGACCGGGGAGCTGTTTTTT. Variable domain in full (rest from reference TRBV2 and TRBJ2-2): EPEVTQTPSHQVTQMGQEVILRCVPISNHLYFYWYRQILGQKVEFLVSFYNNEISEKSEIFDDQFSVERPDGSNFTLKIRSTKLEDSAMYFCASRGQWTGELFFGEGSRLTVL.

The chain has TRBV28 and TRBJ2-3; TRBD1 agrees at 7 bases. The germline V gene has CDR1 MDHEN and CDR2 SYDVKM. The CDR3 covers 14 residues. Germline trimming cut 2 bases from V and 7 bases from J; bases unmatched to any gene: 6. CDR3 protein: CASSLGGRGNTQYF. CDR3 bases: TGTGCCAGCAGTTTAGGGGGCAGGGGGAATACGCAGTATTTT.

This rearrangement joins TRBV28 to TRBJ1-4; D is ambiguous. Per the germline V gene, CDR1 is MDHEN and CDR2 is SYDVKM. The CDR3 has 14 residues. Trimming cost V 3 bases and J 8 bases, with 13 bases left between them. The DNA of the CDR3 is TGTGCCAGCAGTTTGGGCGCCACGGGGGAAAAACTGTTTTTT. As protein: CASSLGATGEKLFF.

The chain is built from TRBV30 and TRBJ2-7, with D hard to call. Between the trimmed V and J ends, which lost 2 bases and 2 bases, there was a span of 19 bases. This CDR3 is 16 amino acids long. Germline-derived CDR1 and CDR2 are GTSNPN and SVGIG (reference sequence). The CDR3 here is CAWSSFPTPGPYEQYF. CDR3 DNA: TGTGCCTGGAGTTCATTTCCGACTCCCGGACCCTACGAGCAGTACTTC.

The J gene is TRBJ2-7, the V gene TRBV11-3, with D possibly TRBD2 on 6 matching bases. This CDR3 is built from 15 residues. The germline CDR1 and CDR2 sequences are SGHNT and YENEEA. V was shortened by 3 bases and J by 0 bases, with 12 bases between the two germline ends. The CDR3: CASSFSWGDSYEQYF. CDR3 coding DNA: TGTGCCAGCAGCTTTAGTTGGGGGGACTCCTACGAGCAGTACTTC.

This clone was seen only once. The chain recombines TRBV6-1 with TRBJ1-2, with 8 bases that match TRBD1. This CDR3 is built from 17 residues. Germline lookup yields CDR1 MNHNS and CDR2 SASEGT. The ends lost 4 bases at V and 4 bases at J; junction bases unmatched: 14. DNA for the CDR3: TGTGCCAGCAGTGGACCGACAGGGGTAACTATAGGCTATGGCTACACCTTC. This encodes CASSGPTGVTIGYGYTF.

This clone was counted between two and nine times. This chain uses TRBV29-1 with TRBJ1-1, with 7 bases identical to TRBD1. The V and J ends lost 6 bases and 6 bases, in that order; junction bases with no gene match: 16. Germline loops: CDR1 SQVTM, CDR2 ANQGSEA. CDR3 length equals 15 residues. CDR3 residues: CSVGRLLTGNAEAFF. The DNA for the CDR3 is TGCAGCGTCGGAAGGCTACTGACAGGGAATGCTGAAGCTTTCTTT.